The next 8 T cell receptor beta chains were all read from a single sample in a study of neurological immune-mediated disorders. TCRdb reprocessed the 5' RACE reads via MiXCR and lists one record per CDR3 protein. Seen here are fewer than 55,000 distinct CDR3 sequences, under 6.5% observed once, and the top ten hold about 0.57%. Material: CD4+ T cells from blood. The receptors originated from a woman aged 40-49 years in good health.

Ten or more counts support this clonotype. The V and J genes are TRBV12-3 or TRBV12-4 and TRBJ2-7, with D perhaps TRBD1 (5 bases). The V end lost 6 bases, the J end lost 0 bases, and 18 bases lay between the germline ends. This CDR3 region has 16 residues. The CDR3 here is CASSPIHRSSSYEQYF. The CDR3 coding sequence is TGTGCCAGCAGCCCCATTCACAGGAGCAGCTCCTACGAGCAGTACTTC.

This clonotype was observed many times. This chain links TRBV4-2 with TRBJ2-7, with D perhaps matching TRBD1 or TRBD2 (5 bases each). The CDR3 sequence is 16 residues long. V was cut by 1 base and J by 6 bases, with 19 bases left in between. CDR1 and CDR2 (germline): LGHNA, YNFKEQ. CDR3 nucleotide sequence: TGTGCCAGCAGCCAAGCCCCCGGGACGTATTCCATCGAGCAGTACTTC. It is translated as CASSQAPGTYSIEQYF.

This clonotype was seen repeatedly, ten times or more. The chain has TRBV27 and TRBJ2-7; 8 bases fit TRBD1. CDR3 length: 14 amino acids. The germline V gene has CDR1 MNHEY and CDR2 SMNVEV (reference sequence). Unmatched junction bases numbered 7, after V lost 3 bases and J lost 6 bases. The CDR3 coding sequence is TGTGCCAGCAGTTTGAAGATCGACAGGGGCGAGCAGTACTTC. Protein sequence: CASSLKIDRGEQYF.

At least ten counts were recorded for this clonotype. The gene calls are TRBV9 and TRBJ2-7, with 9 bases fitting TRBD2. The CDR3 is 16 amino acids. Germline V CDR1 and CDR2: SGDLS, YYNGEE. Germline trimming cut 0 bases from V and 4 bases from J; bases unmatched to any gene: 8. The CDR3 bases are TGTGCCAGCAGCGTAGGGTTTAGCGGGAGTATATACGAGCAGTACTTC. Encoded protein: CASSVGFSGSIYEQYF.

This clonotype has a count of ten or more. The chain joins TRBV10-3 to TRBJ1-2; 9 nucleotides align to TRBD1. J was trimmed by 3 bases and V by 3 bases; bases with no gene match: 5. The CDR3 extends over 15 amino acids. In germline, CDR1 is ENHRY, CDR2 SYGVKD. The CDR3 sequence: CAISEGTGRDYGYTF. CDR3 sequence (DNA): TGTGCCATCAGTGAAGGGACAGGGAGGGACTATGGCTACACCTTC.

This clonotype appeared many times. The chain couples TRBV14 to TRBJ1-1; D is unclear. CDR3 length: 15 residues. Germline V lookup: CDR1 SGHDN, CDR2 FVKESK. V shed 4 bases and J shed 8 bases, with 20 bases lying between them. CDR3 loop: CASSPWNPRLAEAFF. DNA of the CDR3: TGTGCCAGCAGCCCATGGAACCCTAGACTAGCCGAAGCTTTCTTT.

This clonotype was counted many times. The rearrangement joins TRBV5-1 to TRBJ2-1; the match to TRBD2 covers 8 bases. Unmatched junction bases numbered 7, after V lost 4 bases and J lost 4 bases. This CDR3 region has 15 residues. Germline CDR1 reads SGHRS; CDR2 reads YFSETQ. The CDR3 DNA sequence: TGCGCCAGCAGCCTTAGCGGGAATGGATACAATGAGCAGTTCTTC. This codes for CASSLSGNGYNEQFF.

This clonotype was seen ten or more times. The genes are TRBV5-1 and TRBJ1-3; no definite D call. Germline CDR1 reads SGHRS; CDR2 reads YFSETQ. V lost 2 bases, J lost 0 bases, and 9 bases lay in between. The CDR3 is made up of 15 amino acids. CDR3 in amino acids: CASSLAMSSGNTIYF. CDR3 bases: TGCGCCAGCAGCTTAGCGATGAGCTCTGGAAACACCATATATTTT.